The sequence of this T cell receptor (beta chain) was determined in a study of control samples from healthy donors and cancer patients. Measured with immunoSEQ multiplex PCR; TCRdb has only the in-frame clones, and not every one. The sample records around 19,000 clones, around 83% being singletons. Germline V CDR1 and CDR2: MNHEY, SVGAGI. This CDR3 spans 14 amino acids. V was clipped by 6 bases and J by 3 bases, with 13 bases between them. This chain links TRBV6-5 with TRBJ2-3; the D gene is possibly TRBD1 (6 bases). The receptor was derived from an elderly man with head and neck cancer. The source material was PBMCs. In nucleotides, the CDR3 is TGTGCCAGCAGGGCACAGGGATCTACAGATACGCAGTATTTT. Translated, it gives CASRAQGSTDTQYF.